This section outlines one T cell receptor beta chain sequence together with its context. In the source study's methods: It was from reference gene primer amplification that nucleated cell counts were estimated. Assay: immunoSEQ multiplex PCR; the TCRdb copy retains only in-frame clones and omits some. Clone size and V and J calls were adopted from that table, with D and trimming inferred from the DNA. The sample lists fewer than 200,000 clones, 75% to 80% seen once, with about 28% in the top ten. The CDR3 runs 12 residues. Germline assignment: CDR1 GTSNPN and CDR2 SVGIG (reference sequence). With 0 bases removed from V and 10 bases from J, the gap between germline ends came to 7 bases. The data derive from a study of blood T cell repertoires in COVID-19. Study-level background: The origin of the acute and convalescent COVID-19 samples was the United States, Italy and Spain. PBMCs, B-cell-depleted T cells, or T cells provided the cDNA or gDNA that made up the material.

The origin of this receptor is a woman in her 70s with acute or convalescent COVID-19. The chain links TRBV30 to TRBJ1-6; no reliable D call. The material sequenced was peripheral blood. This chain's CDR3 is CAWSVPASPLHF. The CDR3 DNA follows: TGTGCCTGGAGTGTGCCCGCGTCACCCCTCCACTTT. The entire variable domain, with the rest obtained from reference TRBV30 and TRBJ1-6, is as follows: SQTIHQWPATLVQPVGSPLSLECTVEGTSNPNLYWYRQAAGRGLQLLFYSVGIGQISSEVPQNLSASRPQDRQFILSSKKLLLSDSGFYLCAWSVPASPLHFGNGTRLTVT.